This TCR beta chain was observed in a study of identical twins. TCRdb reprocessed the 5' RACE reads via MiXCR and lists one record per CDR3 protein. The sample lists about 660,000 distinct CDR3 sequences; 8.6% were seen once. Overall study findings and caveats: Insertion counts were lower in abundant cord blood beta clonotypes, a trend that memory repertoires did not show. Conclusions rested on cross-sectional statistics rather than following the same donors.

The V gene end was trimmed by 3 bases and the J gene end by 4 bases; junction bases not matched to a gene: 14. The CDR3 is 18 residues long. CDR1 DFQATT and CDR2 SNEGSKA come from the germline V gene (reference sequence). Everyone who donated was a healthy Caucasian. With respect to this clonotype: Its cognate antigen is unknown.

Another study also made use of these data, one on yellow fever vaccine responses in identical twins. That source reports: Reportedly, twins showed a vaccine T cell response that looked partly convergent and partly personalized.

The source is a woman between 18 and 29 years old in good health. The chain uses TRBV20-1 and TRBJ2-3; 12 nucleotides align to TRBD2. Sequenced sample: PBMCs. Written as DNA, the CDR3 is TGCAGTGCTAGCGGGGGAGCCACGGGACTAGCGGGTGCAGATACGCAGTATTTT. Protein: CSASGGATGLAGADTQYF.